The rows below give T cell receptor beta chains drawn from one sample of a study of response to subunit inactivated influenza vaccine. TCRdb used MiXCR to reprocess the RT-PCR reads, holding one entry per CDR3 protein. Of 490,000 or so distinct CDR3 sequences detected, approximately 7.6% appear once; the ten largest clones hold 10% to 15%. Material: PBMCs from blood, obtained roughly 24 months after vaccination. The receptors were gathered from a man between 50 and 70 years old who received an inactivated influenza vaccine. Both conserved end residues are part of each CDR3. Fields, in order: clone size, J gene, V gene, D gene, CDR3 length, CDR3 protein, CDR3 DNA. A D gene is named only where the DNA matches it firmly. Clone size is stated in some rows and not others, as once, few, many or a class when expanded.

clone_size: .; j_call: TRBJ1-2; v_call: TRBV12-3/TRBV12-4; d_call: .; cdr3_length: 13; cdr3_aa: CASRLIGTYGYTF; cdr3_nt: TGTGCCAGCAGACTCATCGGGACCTATGGCTACACCTTC
clone_size: few; j_call: TRBJ2-3; v_call: TRBV27; d_call: TRBD1; cdr3_length: 19; cdr3_aa: CASSIIHPQTGSSTDTQYF; cdr3_nt: TGTGCCAGCAGTATCATTCACCCGCAGACAGGGTCCAGCACAGATACGCAGTATTTT
clone_size: .; j_call: TRBJ2-2; v_call: TRBV18; d_call: .; cdr3_length: 15; cdr3_aa: CASSPRVVNTGELFF; cdr3_nt: TGTGCCAGCTCACCACGAGTAGTGAACACCGGGGAGCTGTTTTTT
clone_size: medium-sized; j_call: TRBJ1-5; v_call: TRBV9; d_call: .; cdr3_length: 15; cdr3_aa: CASSVGQGFNQPQHF; cdr3_nt: TGTGCCAGCAGCGTAGGTCAGGGTTTCAATCAGCCCCAGCATTTT
clone_size: many; j_call: TRBJ2-4; v_call: TRBV20-1; d_call: TRBD1; cdr3_length: 13; cdr3_aa: CSARGRSKNIQYF; cdr3_nt: TGCAGTGCCAGGGGGCGGTCCAAAAACATTCAGTACTTC
clone_size: few; j_call: TRBJ1-5; v_call: TRBV4-1; d_call: .; cdr3_length: 17; cdr3_aa: CASSQEPRGHSNQPQHF; cdr3_nt: TGCGCCAGCAGCCAAGAACCGAGGGGACATAGCAATCAGCCCCAGCATTTT
clone_size: once; j_call: TRBJ2-7; v_call: TRBV29-1; d_call: TRBD2; cdr3_length: 12; cdr3_aa: CSVDGGGDEQYF; cdr3_nt: TGCAGCGTTGACGGGGGGGGCGACGAGCAGTACTTC
clone_size: few; j_call: TRBJ2-1; v_call: TRBV10-1; d_call: .; cdr3_length: 14; cdr3_aa: CASSESQTDNEQFF; cdr3_nt: TGCGCCAGCAGTGAGTCTCAGACAGACAATGAGCAGTTCTTC
clone_size: few; j_call: TRBJ2-3; v_call: TRBV19; d_call: .; cdr3_length: 15; cdr3_aa: CASSIGMSSTDTQYF; cdr3_nt: TGTGCCAGTAGTATAGGCATGTCTAGCACAGATACGCAGTATTTT
clone_size: .; j_call: TRBJ2-5; v_call: TRBV28; d_call: .; cdr3_length: 14; cdr3_aa: CASSLIAGRMAQYF; cdr3_nt: TGTGCCAGCAGTTTAATCGCGGGTAGGATGGCCCAGTACTTC
clone_size: .; j_call: TRBJ2-3; v_call: TRBV10-1; d_call: TRBD2; cdr3_length: 16; cdr3_aa: CASSDLPGLAVDTQYF; cdr3_nt: TGCGCCAGCAGTGACCTACCGGGACTAGCTGTCGATACGCAGTATTTT
clone_size: few; j_call: TRBJ1-1; v_call: TRBV7-9; d_call: .; cdr3_length: 15; cdr3_aa: CASRGTLGMNTEAFF; cdr3_nt: TGTGCCAGCCGGGGGACTTTAGGCATGAACACTGAAGCTTTCTTT
clone_size: few; j_call: TRBJ1-6; v_call: TRBV20-1; d_call: .; cdr3_length: 17; cdr3_aa: CSARKSLQGVGNSPLHF; cdr3_nt: TGCAGTGCTAGGAAGTCGTTACAGGGTGTGGGAAATTCACCCCTCCACTTT
clone_size: .; j_call: TRBJ2-1; v_call: TRBV20-1; d_call: TRBD2; cdr3_length: 15; cdr3_aa: CCAPTSGRTYNEQFF; cdr3_nt: TGCTGTGCCCCGACCAGCGGGAGGACCTACAATGAGCAGTTCTTC
clone_size: .; j_call: TRBJ2-5; v_call: TRBV4-1; d_call: TRBD2; cdr3_length: 18; cdr3_aa: CASSPQPGTSGSKETQYF; cdr3_nt: TGCGCCAGCAGCCCCCAGCCGGGGACTAGCGGGAGTAAAGAGACCCAGTACTTC